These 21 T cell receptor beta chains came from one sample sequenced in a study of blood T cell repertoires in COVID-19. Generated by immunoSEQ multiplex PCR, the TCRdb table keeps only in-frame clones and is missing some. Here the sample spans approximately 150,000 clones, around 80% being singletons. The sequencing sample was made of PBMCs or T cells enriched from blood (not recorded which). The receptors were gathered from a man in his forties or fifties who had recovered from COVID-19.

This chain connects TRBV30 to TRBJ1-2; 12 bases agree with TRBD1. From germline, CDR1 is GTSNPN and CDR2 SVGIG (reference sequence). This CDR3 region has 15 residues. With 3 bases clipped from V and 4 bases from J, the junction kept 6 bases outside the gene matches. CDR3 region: CAWRRDRGRSYGYTF. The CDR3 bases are TGTGCCTGGAGGCGGGACAGGGGGCGTTCCTATGGCTACACCTTC.

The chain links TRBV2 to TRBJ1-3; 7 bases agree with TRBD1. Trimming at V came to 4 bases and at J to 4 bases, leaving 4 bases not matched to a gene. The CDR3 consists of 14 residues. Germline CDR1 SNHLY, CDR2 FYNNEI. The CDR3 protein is CASSVQGYGNTIYF. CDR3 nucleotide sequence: TGTGCCAGCAGTGTACAGGGGTACGGAAACACCATATATTTT.

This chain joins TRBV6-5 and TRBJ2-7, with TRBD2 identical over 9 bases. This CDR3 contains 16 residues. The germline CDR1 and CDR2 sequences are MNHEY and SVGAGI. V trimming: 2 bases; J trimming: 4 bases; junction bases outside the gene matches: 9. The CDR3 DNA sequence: TGTGCCAGCAGTTACGTCCCTAGCGGGGCCTCGTACGAGCAGTACTTC. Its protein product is CASSYVPSGASYEQYF.

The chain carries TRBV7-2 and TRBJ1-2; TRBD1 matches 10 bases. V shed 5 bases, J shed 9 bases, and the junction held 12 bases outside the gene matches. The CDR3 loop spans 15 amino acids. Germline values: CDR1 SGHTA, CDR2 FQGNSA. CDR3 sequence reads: CASSPSPGQGNSYTF. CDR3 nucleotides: TGTGCCAGCAGCCCTAGTCCGGGACAGGGGAATAGCTACACCTTC.

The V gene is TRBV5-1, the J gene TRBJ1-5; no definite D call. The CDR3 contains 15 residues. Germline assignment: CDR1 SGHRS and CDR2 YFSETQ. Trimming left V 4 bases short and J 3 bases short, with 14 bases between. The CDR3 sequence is CASSRSGEYNQPQHF. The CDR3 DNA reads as TGCGCCAGCAGCCGTTCCGGGGAGTACAATCAGCCCCAGCATTTT.

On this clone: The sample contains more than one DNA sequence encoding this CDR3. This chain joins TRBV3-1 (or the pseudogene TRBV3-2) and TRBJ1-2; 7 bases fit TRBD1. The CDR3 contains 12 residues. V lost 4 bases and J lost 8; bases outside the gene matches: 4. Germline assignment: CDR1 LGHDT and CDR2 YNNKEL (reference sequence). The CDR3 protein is CASSRGGGGYTF. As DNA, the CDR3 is TGTGCCAGCAGCCGCGGAGGGGGCGGCTACACCTTC.

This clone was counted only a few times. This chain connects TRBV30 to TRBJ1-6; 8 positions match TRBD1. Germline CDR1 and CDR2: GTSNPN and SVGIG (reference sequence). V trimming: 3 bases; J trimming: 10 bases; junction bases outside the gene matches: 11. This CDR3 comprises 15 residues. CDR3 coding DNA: TGTGCCTGGAGCGGGACAGGCCGTGAGTGGTCACCCCTCCACTTT. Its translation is CAWSGTGREWSPLHF.

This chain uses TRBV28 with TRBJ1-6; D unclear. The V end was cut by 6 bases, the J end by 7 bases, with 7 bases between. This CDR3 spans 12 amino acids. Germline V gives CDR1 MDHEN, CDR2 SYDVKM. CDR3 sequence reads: CASSLRNSPLHF. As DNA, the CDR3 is TGTGCCAGCAGCTTGAGGAATTCACCCCTCCACTTT. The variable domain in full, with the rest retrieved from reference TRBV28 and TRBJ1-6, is DVKVTQSSRYLVKRTGEKVFLECVQDMDHENMFWYRQDPGLGLRLIYFSYDVKMKEKGDIPEGYSVSREKKERFSLILESASTNQTSMYLCASSLRNSPLHFGNGTRLTVT.

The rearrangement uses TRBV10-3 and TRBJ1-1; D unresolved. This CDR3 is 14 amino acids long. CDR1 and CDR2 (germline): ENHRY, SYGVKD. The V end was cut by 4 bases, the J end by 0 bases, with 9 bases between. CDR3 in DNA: TGTGCCATCAGTGTATCAGAATTGAACACTGAAGCTTTCTTT. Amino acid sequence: CAISVSELNTEAFF.

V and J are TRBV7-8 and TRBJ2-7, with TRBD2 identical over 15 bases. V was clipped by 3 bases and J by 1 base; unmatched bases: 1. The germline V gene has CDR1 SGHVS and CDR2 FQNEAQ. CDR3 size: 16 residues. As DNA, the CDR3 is TGTGCCAGCAGCTTCGGGACTAGCGGGGGGTCCTACGAGCAGTACTTC. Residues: CASSFGTSGGSYEQYF.

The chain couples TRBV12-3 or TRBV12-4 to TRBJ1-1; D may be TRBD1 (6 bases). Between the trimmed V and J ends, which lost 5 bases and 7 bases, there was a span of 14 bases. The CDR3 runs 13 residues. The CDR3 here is CASSITGLVEAFF. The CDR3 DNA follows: TGTGCCAGCAGTATCACAGGGCTTGTTGAAGCTTTCTTT.

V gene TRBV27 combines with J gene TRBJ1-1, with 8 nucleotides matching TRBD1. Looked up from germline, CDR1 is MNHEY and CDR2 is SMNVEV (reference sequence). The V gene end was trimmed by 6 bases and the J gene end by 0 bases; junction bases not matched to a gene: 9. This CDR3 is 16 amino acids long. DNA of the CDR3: TGTGCCAGCAGCATTACAGGGGGTGCCATGAACACTGAAGCTTTCTTT. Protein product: CASSITGGAMNTEAFF.

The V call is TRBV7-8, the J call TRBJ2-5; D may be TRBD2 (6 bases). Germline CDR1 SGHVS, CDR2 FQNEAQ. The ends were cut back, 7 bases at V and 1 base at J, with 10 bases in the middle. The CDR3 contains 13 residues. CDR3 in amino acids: CASTRDFQETQYF. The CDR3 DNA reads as TGTGCCAGCACCAGGGACTTCCAAGAGACCCAGTACTTC.

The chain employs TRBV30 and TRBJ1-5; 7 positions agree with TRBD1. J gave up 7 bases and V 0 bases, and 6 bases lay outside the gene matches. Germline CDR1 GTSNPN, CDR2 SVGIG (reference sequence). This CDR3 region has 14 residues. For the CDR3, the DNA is TGTGCCTGGAGTGTAAACAGGGGAAGGCAGCCCCAGCATTTT. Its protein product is CAWSVNRGRQPQHF.

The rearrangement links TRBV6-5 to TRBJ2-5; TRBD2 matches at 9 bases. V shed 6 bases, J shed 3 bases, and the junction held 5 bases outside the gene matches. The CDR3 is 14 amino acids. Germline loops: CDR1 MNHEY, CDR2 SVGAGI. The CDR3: CASRRTSVEETQYF. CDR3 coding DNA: TGTGCCAGCAGAAGGACTAGCGTGGAAGAGACCCAGTACTTC.

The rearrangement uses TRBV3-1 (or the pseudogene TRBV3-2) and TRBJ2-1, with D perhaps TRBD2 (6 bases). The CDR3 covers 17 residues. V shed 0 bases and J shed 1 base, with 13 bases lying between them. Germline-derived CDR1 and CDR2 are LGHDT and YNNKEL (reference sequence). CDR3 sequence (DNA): TGTGCCAGCAGCCAAGATTTTATGCGGGGATCCTACAATGAGCAGTTCTTC. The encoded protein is CASSQDFMRGSYNEQFF.

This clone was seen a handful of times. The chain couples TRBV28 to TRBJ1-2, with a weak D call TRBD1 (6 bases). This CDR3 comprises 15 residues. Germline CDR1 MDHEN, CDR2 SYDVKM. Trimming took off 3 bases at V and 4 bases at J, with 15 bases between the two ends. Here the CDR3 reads CASSFRGGGGYGYTF. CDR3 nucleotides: TGTGCCAGCAGTTTCCGTGGGGGCGGTGGCTATGGCTACACCTTC.

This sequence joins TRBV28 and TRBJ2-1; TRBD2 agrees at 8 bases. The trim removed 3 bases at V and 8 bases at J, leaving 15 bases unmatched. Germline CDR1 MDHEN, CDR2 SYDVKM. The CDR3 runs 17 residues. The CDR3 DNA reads TGTGCCAGCAGTTTGCTCCACGCGGGGGGCCGCCGTCATGAGCAGTTCTTC. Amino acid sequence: CASSLLHAGGRRHEQFF.

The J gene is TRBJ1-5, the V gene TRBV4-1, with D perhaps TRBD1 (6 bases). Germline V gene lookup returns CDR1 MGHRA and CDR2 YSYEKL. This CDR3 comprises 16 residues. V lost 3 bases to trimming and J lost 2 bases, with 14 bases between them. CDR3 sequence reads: CASSQEHRVGNQPQHF. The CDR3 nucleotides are TGCGCCAGCAGCCAGGAACACAGGGTCGGCAATCAGCCCCAGCATTTT.

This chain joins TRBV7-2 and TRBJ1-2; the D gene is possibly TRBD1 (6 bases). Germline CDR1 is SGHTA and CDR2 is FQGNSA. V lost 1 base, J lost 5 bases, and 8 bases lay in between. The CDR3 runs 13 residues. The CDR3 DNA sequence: TGTGCCAGCAGCTTAGACAGGGCGTATGGCTACACCTTC. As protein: CASSLDRAYGYTF.

The CDR3 protein is CATKALTEAFF. CDR3 coding DNA: TGTGCCACTAAAGCACTGACTGAAGCTTTCTTT. The rearrangement uses TRBV25-1 and TRBJ1-1, with D uncertain. The germline CDR1 and CDR2 sequences are MGHDK and SYGVNS. With 10 bases removed from V and 5 bases from J, the gap between germline ends came to 11 bases. The CDR3 sequence is 11 residues long.